The clone carrying this T cell receptor beta chain came up many times. This record comes from a study of T cells in Graves' hyperthyroidism and ophthalmopathy. Regions amplified from RNA transcripts were the TCR beta CDR3 regions. Researchers ran a first-round RT-PCR on the TCR CDR3 using the HTBI primer set. One entry per CDR3 protein results from TCRdb running MiXCR on the multiplex PCR reads. This table has 400,000 to 550,000 distinct CDR3 sequences, 24% appearing once. Exclusion followed for patients with uncontrolled infection, other autoimmune disease, pregnancy or lactation. The sample was blood. This sequence originates from a woman in her 30s with Graves' ophthalmopathy.

The CDR3: CAISDKPGGLGAKNIQYF. The CDR3 region has the DNA TGTGCCATCAGTGACAAACCGGGGGGGTTAGGAGCCAAAAACATTCAGTACTTC. The rearrangement uses TRBV10-3 and TRBJ2-4, with TRBD2 identical over 8 bases. From germline, CDR1 is ENHRY and CDR2 SYGVKD. The CDR3 is made up of 18 amino acids. The V segment lost 3 bases and the J segment 0 bases; nucleotides outside the gene matches: 10.